This TCR beta chain was identified during a study of early T cells in non-severe SARS-CoV-2 infection. This clonotype appeared many times. TCRdb used MiXCR to reprocess the 5' RACE reads, holding one entry per CDR3 protein. The sample has about 54,000 distinct CDR3 sequences, around 8.3% seen once. V was pared by 0 bases and J by 0 bases, with 11 bases between. From germline, CDR1 is LGHNA and CDR2 YNFKEQ. The length of the CDR3 is 17 residues. The receptor was derived from an adult who was a healthcare worker with PCR-confirmed SARS-CoV-2 infection or an uninfected control (not recorded which). This sample comprised whole blood, obtained at baseline. This chain uses TRBV4-2 with TRBJ2-2, with D unclear. This CDR3 is CASSQDKGRANTGELFF. The CDR3 bases are TGTGCCAGCAGCCAAGATAAGGGTAGAGCGAACACCGGGGAGCTGTTTTTT.